This T cell receptor (beta chain) was recovered during a study of blood T cell repertoires in COVID-19 (dated by TCRdb to about 2020). About the study as a whole: The collaborator samples originated in the United States, Italy and Spain and spanned the acute and convalescent phases of COVID-19. The sample metadata nearly always contained a de-identified subject ID, COVID-19 status, age in years and sex. Where HLA class I and class II types were available, the types were taken from metadata supplied by the sample provider, not from assay-based typing. A freely available public database, intended as a resource for researchers studying the immune response to SARS-CoV-2, is where the repertoires were released. Samples came from the ongoing ImmuneRACE study (first 160 participants) plus 1,254 subjects from 6 global collaborators. Subjects who had been exposed to COVID-19, were actively infected with it, or had recovered from it provided the deeply sampled blood TCRbeta repertoires that made up the dataset. The material from the prospective study consisted of cDNA or gDNA derived from T cells, B-cell-depleted T cells, or PBMCs.

What the work shows at the level of the full study, not this receptor alone: The amount of clinical and demographic metadata varied by source and participant and was provided uncurated.

The collaborating institutions used their own protocols to collect whole blood in K2EDTA tubes. For TCRbeta analysis, collaborators shipped samples in one of three forms: frozen whole blood, isolated PBMCs, or DNA extracted from either of those sample types. A remark on this clone: Its antigen is not yet known. The sample holds no much larger clone one base away, and base qualities are not on file.

The germline V gene yields MNHNS for CDR1 and SASEGT for CDR2. V is trimmed back by 1 base and J by 3 bases, and the junction contains 5 bases that no gene match accounts for. The CDR3 numbers 15 residues from cysteine through phenylalanine. The entry retains the CDR3 DNA only, 45 bases that are in frame from base 1. The immunoSEQ Assay, a bias-controlled multiplex PCR, was used to amplify TCRbeta CDR3 regions from genomic DNA. In the paper's pipeline: Within the assay, amplification of reference gene primers was used to estimate how many nucleated cells each sample contained. To quantify the absolute abundance of each unique TCRbeta CDR3 rearrangement, sequence reads were collapsed and filtered. For each sample, productive Simpson clonality was calculated as the square root of Simpson's diversity index across productive rearrangements. Imported from immuneACCESS, the table was reduced by TCRdb to in-frame sequences with V and J called. These copies leave out some clones; in studies compared against another copy, an unresolved V gene accounts for under half, and the cause of the remainder is not known. V and J calls and clone size follow that table, whereas D and trimming were derived from the DNA. The sample table shows 150,000 to 200,000 clones, and approximately 81% are seen once. About 10% of the sample is taken by the ten largest.

The clonotype comes from an elderly woman with active or convalescent COVID-19. This receptor chain uses TRBV6-1 and TRBJ2-7, and 8 junctional nucleotides match TRBD2. The sequencing sample was made of peripheral blood. This receptor carries the CDR3 CASSEGLAGIYEQYF. The nucleotide sequence is given as TGTGCCAGCAGTGAAGGGCTAGCGGGTATCTACGAGCAGTACTTC.